Shown below are 15 T cell receptor beta chains from a single sample sequenced in a study of OX40 agonist ivuxolimab in advanced cancers. Sequencing used immunoSEQ multiplex PCR; TCRdb keeps in-frame clones, though not all of them. The sample contains 25,000 or so clones, 73% of which appear only once. The material was CD4+ or CD8+ T cells sorted from blood, obtained in a trial of the OX40 agonist ivuxolimab. These TCRs come from an adult with an advanced solid tumor such as melanoma, head and neck, liver or kidney cancer.

This chain uses TRBV28 with TRBJ2-1; D not resolved. CDR3 length equals 13 residues. In germline, CDR1 is MDHEN, CDR2 SYDVKM. V was clipped by 6 bases and J by 3 bases, with 9 bases between them. This CDR3 is CASSPMIYNEQFF. CDR3 nucleotides: TGTGCCAGCAGCCCGATGATCTACAATGAGCAGTTCTTC.

The rearrangement uses TRBV29-1 and TRBJ2-2; the D gene is possibly TRBD1 (6 bases). The CDR3 has 14 residues. V lost 6 bases and J lost 2, with 13 bases in between. In germline, CDR1 is SQVTM, CDR2 ANQGSEA. This CDR3 is CSVPGAINTGELFF. The CDR3 DNA is TGCAGCGTCCCAGGGGCGATAAACACCGGGGAGCTGTTTTTT.

V usage is TRBV5-6 and J usage is TRBJ2-3; possibly TRBD1 or TRBD2 for D (5 bases each). The CDR3 contains 12 residues. The V gene lost 3 bases and the J gene lost 6 bases, with 8 bases spanning the gap. Germline CDR1 and CDR2: SGHDT and YYEEEE. CDR3 amino acids: CASSSGADTQYF. CDR3 sequence (DNA): TGTGCCAGCAGCTCCGGGGCGGATACGCAGTATTTT.

CDR3 nucleotide sequence: TGTGCCAGCATCTCAGACAGGGAGTACACCGGGGAGCTGTTTTTT. Its translation is CASISDREYTGELFF. J is TRBJ2-2 and V is TRBV28, with 7 bases fitting TRBD1. From germline, CDR1 is MDHEN and CDR2 SYDVKM. The junction had 8 bases not matched to a gene; V was cut back by 7 bases and J by 3 bases. This CDR3 has 15 amino acids.

This clone was observed a handful of times. V is TRBV9 and J is TRBJ1-4; 10 bases match TRBD1. Germline trimming cut 3 bases from V and 6 bases from J; bases unmatched to any gene: 8. CDR3 size: 16 residues. Germline V gives CDR1 SGDLS, CDR2 YYNGEE. CDR3 in amino acids: CASSEPTGTGDEKLFF. The CDR3 DNA follows: TGTGCCAGCAGCGAGCCCACCGGGACAGGGGATGAAAAACTGTTTTTT.

The V gene is TRBV6-6, the J gene TRBJ2-2; D is possibly TRBD2 (6 bases). Germline values: CDR1 MNHNY, CDR2 SVGAGI (reference sequence). V lost 6 bases and J 2 bases, leaving 10 bases between the germline ends. This CDR3 has 14 amino acids. CDR3 DNA: TGTGCCAGCAGCCCGGGACTCAACACCGGGGAGCTGTTTTTT. Its translation: CASSPGLNTGELFF.

The chain uses TRBV29-1 and TRBJ1-2, with a tentative D call TRBD1 (6 bases). Germline V gene lookup returns CDR1 SQVTM and CDR2 ANQGSEA. CDR3 length equals 10 residues. V was clipped by 7 bases and J by 8 bases, with 11 bases between them. CDR3 in amino acids: CSAQGFGYTF. The CDR3 DNA sequence: TGCAGCGCCCAGGGGTTCGGCTACACCTTC.

This clone has a single count. V and J are TRBV11-3 and TRBJ1-1; no clear D. The CDR3 is 13 amino acids. Per germline, CDR1 SGHNT and CDR2 YENEEA. The ends were cut back, 5 bases at V and 7 bases at J, with 14 bases in the middle. The CDR3 region has the DNA TGTGCCAGCAGCCAGCACGGGCTGGGTGAAGCTTTCTTT. It is translated as CASSQHGLGEAFF.

The rearrangement uses TRBV4-1 and TRBJ1-5, with a weak D call TRBD1 (6 bases). This CDR3 region has 15 residues. Trimming removed 1 base at V and 5 bases at J, with 12 bases between. Germline V gene data show CDR1 as MGHRA and CDR2 as YSYEKL. The CDR3 loop reads CASSQGGGGDQPQHF. The CDR3 DNA reads as TGCGCCAGCAGCCAAGGGGGCGGGGGCGATCAGCCCCAGCATTTT.

V and J are TRBV5-6 and TRBJ2-2; 8 bases are shared with TRBD2. The CDR3 has 15 residues. J was trimmed by 1 base and V by 8 bases; bases with no gene match: 7. The germline CDR1 and CDR2 sequences are SGHDT and YYEEEE. In DNA, the CDR3 is TGTGCCAGTAGACGAAGCGGGGGGAACACCGGGGAGCTGTTTTTT. Its translation: CASRRSGGNTGELFF.

The chain couples TRBV5-6 to TRBJ2-7, with D possibly TRBD2 on 5 matching bases. Trimming stripped 0 bases from V and 6 bases from J, with 16 bases between. CDR3 length equals 15 residues. Germline V gives CDR1 SGHDT, CDR2 YYEEEE. DNA for the CDR3: TGTGCCAGCAGCTTGGCCTCCGGAACTAGAAGCGAGCAGTACTTC. Translated: CASSLASGTRSEQYF.

The V gene is TRBV7-2, the J gene TRBJ1-6; D unresolved. Germline loops: CDR1 SGHTA, CDR2 FQGNSA. This CDR3 is 14 amino acids long. V gave up 1 base and J gave up 12 bases, with 13 bases separating them. The CDR3 region is CASSLGVGVRPLHF. Written as DNA, the CDR3 is TGTGCCAGCAGCTTAGGAGTAGGCGTGCGACCCCTCCACTTT.

V gene TRBV21-1 combines with J gene TRBJ2-7. TRBV21-1 is a pseudogene. The CDR3 length is 12 residues. The CDR3 protein is CASSKAPYEQYF. The CDR3 region has the DNA TGTGCCAGCAGCAAAGCCCCCTACGAGCAGTACTTC.

This rearrangement joins TRBV10-3 to TRBJ2-7; D is ambiguous. CDR3 length: 14 residues. V was trimmed by 11 bases and J by 0 bases, leaving 17 bases between them. CDR1 is ENHRY, CDR2 SYGVKD, per germline. This CDR3 reads CASRGLESSYEQYF. In DNA form, the CDR3 reads TGTGCCTCACGTGGGCTTGAGAGCTCCTACGAGCAGTACTTC.

The chain has TRBV7-9 and TRBJ1-4; D unresolved. V was pared by 7 bases and J by 8 bases, with 17 bases between. Germline CDR1 and CDR2: SEHNR and FQNEAQ (reference sequence). The CDR3 is 14 residues long. The CDR3 coding sequence is TGTGCCAGCATCGAGCCGGGTGTCGGAGAAAAACTGTTTTTT. Protein sequence: CASIEPGVGEKLFF.